This is a list of T cell receptor beta chains from one sample in a study of blood T cell repertoires in COVID-19. Produced via immunoSEQ multiplex PCR; TCRdb's table is partial and in-frame only. This sample has 200,000 to 250,000 clones, with around 87% found just once. The sequencing sample was made of peripheral blood. Receptors were obtained from a man between 60 and 75 years old with acute or convalescent COVID-19. Each CDR3 is given with its conserved first and last residue. Fields, in order: V gene, D gene, J gene, clone size, CDR3 length, CDR3 protein, CDR3 DNA. The D gene is left open where the match is weak. Clone size appears in some rows only: once, few, many, or a class for an expanded clone.

TRBV4-1	TRBD1	TRBJ2-1	.	17	CASSQGTGSVAYNEQFF	TGCGCCAGCAGCCAAGGGACAGGGTCAGTGGCCTACAATGAGCAGTTCTTC
TRBV28	TRBD1	TRBJ2-1	.	15	CASRTPGQNYNEQFF	TGTGCCAGCAGAACACCGGGACAGAACTACAATGAGCAGTTCTTC
TRBV19	TRBD1	TRBJ1-5	.	17	CASIPSRDRGSNQPQHF	TGTGCCAGTATCCCCTCCCGGGACAGGGGGTCTAATCAGCCCCAGCATTTT
TRBV2	TRBD2	TRBJ2-3	.	15	CASSVAGGLRETQYF	TGTGCCAGCAGTGTTGCGGGGGGACTAAGGGAGACGCAGTATTTT
TRBV5-1	TRBD1	TRBJ2-5	.	14	CASSSRDSQETQYF	TGCGCCAGCAGCTCCCGGGACAGCCAAGAGACCCAGTACTTC
TRBV4-1	.	TRBJ1-5	once	19	CASSHLHRGGSYSNQPQHF	TGCGCCAGCAGCCACCTACACCGGGGGGGGTCATATAGCAATCAGCCCCAGCATTTT
TRBV6-2/TRBV6-3	.	TRBJ2-5	.	15	CASSYGAGEQETQYF	TGTGCCAGCAGTTACGGGGCAGGGGAACAAGAGACCCAGTACTTC
TRBV19	TRBD1	TRBJ1-6	.	16	CASGSDREGFNSPLHF	TGTGCCAGTGGATCCGACAGGGAAGGGTTTAATTCACCCCTCCACTTT
TRBV7-9	.	TRBJ2-7	.	15	CASSSEAGGSYEQYF	TGTGCCAGCAGCTCCGAGGCAGGTGGGAGCTACGAGCAGTACTTC
TRBV6-5	.	TRBJ2-1	.	15	CASSRTRDSNNEQFF	TGTGCCAGCAGCCGTACTCGGGACTCAAACAATGAGCAGTTCTTC
TRBV2	.	TRBJ1-6	once	15	CASSAPTGTNSPLHF	TGTGCCAGCAGTGCCCCAACAGGAACTAATTCACCCCTCCACTTT
TRBV21-1	.	TRBJ1-4	once	17	CASSKLGGWGTNEKLFF	TGTGCCAGCAGCAAACTCGGAGGTTGGGGAACTAATGAAAAACTGTTTTTT
TRBV14	TRBD2	TRBJ2-4	.	17	CASSQIGLAGQENIQYF	TGTGCCAGCAGCCAAATTGGACTAGCGGGGCAAGAAAACATTCAGTACTTC
TRBV10-3	.	TRBJ2-1	.	15	CAISDGSTSYNEQFF	TGTGCCATCAGTGATGGGAGTACGTCCTACAATGAGCAGTTCTTC
TRBV11-3	.	TRBJ2-1	once	15	CASSPGEGAYNEQFF	TGTGCCAGCAGCCCCGGGGAGGGGGCCTACAATGAGCAGTTCTTC
TRBV6-5	.	TRBJ1-1	.	15	CASSYLDTRNTEAFF	TGTGCCAGCAGTTACTTGGACACTCGGAACACTGAAGCTTTCTTT
TRBV27	TRBD1	TRBJ2-7	few	18	CASSLLVPRTGGSYEQYF	TGTGCCAGCAGTCTATTGGTCCCCAGGACAGGGGGCTCCTACGAGCAGTACTTC
TRBV10-1	.	TRBJ1-5	.	15	CARIAVVRGNQPQHF	TGCGCCAGGATCGCTGTGGTCAGGGGTAATCAGCCCCAGCATTTT
TRBV18	TRBD1	TRBJ2-7	.	14	CASSLGQGDYEQYF	TGTGCCAGCTCCTTGGGACAGGGAGACTACGAGCAGTACTTC
TRBV11-2	TRBD2	TRBJ2-3	once	16	CASSPDWRGGIDTQYF	TGTGCCAGCAGCCCGGACTGGCGGGGGGGCATAGATACGCAGTATTTT
TRBV20-1	TRBD2	TRBJ2-4	.	18	CSASLPSGNGYAKNIQYF	TGCAGTGCTAGTCTCCCTAGCGGGAACGGATACGCCAAAAACATTCAGTACTTC
TRBV30	TRBD2	TRBJ2-3	.	14	CALRAAGGADTQYF	TGTGCCTTAAGGGCCGCGGGGGGGGCAGATACGCAGTATTTT
TRBV10-2	TRBD1	TRBJ1-5	once	13	CASSGAGGQPQHF	TGCGCCAGCAGTGGGGCAGGGGGTCAGCCCCAGCATTTT
TRBV11-3	.	TRBJ1-5	.	16	CASSLVVRVGNQPQHF	TGTGCCAGCAGCTTAGTCGTCCGGGTTGGGAATCAGCCCCAGCATTTT
TRBV28	TRBD1	TRBJ1-5	.	14	CASSPTGRGQPQHF	TGTGCCAGCAGTCCGACAGGGCGTGGCCAGCCCCAGCATTTT
TRBV6-5	.	TRBJ1-1	.	14	CASRKDSAFSEAFF	TGTGCCAGCAGGAAGGACAGCGCTTTCTCTGAAGCTTTCTTT
TRBV5-1	.	TRBJ2-7	.	12	CASSSGTYEQYF	TGCGCCAGCAGCTCAGGAACCTACGAGCAGTACTTC
TRBV24-1	.	TRBJ2-1	.	13	CATSDPTDNEQFF	TGTGCCACCAGTGATCCGACAGATAATGAGCAGTTCTTC
TRBV7-3	TRBD1	TRBJ1-1	.	14	CASSLQGAGTEAFF	TGTGCCAGCAGCTTACAGGGGGCCGGCACTGAAGCTTTCTTT
TRBV19	TRBD1	TRBJ2-1	.	14	CASSSIGGQYGQFF	TGTGCCAGTAGCTCAATTGGGGGACAGTACGGGCAGTTCTTC
TRBV6-5	TRBD2	TRBJ2-7	.	15	CASSRDGLASHEQYF	TGTGCCAGCAGTCGGGATGGACTAGCGTCCCACGAGCAGTACTTC
TRBV7-3	.	TRBJ2-3	.	17	CASSLSRLARGTDTQYF	TGTGCCAGCAGCTTATCGAGGCTAGCGAGGGGCACAGATACGCAGTATTTT
TRBV5-1	.	TRBJ1-1	.	12	CASSLSNTEAFF	TGCGCCAGCAGCCTCTCTAACACTGAAGCTTTCTTT
TRBV30	.	TRBJ1-3	.	17	CAWSVLLPGFSGNTIYF	TGTGCCTGGAGTGTACTACTCCCTGGGTTCTCTGGAAACACCATATATTTT
TRBV5-4	TRBD1	TRBJ2-2	.	15	CASTLGQQNTGELFF	TGTGCCAGCACCCTGGGACAGCAGAACACCGGGGAGCTGTTTTTT
TRBV29-1	.	TRBJ1-5	.	11	CSVEQGGRQHF	TGCAGCGTTGAACAAGGGGGTAGACAGCATTTT
TRBV18	.	TRBJ2-5	.	14	CASSPQTEQETQYF	TGTGCCAGCTCACCACAGACAGAACAAGAGACCCAGTACTTC
TRBV19	.	TRBJ1-1	.	16	CASSIPYRGLNTEAFF	TGTGCCAGTAGTATACCCTATCGAGGTCTGAACACTGAAGCTTTCTTT
TRBV7-3	.	TRBJ2-3	.	15	CASSLTVAPGDTQYF	TGTGCCAGCAGCTTAACGGTGGCTCCCGGGGATACGCAGTATTTT
TRBV6-5	.	TRBJ1-6	few	14	CASSYPSLGGPLHF	TGTGCCAGCAGTTATCCGAGTTTGGGGGGGCCCCTCCACTTT
TRBV9	.	TRBJ1-6	.	16	CASSVSDSSYNSPLHF	TGTGCCAGCAGCGTCTCCGACAGCTCCTATAATTCACCCCTCCACTTT
TRBV6-6	TRBD2	TRBJ2-7	.	14	CASSQLAGFYEQYF	TGTGCCAGCAGCCAACTAGCGGGGTTCTACGAGCAGTACTTC
TRBV6-1	.	TRBJ2-4	.	15	CASSEALGVKNIQYF	TGTGCCAGCAGTGAAGCGCTGGGAGTGAAAAACATTCAGTACTTC
TRBV6-6	TRBD1	TRBJ1-1	.	16	CASSYGLDRVNTEAFF	TGTGCCAGCAGTTACGGCCTGGACAGGGTGAACACTGAAGCTTTCTTT
TRBV6-6	.	TRBJ1-5	.	13	CASEQLSNQPQHF	TGTGCCAGCGAACAGCTCAGCAATCAGCCCCAGCATTTT
TRBV5-1	.	TRBJ1-3	.	14	CASSAGSSGNTIYF	TGCGCCAGCAGCGCGGGGAGCTCTGGAAACACCATATATTTT
TRBV7-3	TRBD1	TRBJ2-5	.	15	CASSLRDRGGETQYF	TGTGCCAGCAGCCTAAGGGACAGGGGTGGAGAGACCCAGTACTTC
TRBV19	.	TRBJ2-7	.	15	CASSHPGQGTYEQYF	TGTGCCAGTAGTCACCCTGGGCAGGGGACCTACGAGCAGTACTTC
TRBV5-8	.	TRBJ1-1	.	15	CASSLVVGANTEAFF	TGTGCCAGCAGCTTGGTGGTAGGGGCGAACACTGAAGCTTTCTTT
TRBV6-1	.	TRBJ2-5	.	16	CASSEVQFRGWETQYF	TGTGCCAGCAGTGAAGTACAGTTTAGGGGATGGGAGACCCAGTACTTC
TRBV7-2	.	TRBJ2-2	once	14	CASSSRRLTGELFF	TGTGCCAGCAGCTCCAGGAGGCTGACCGGGGAGCTGTTTTTT
TRBV18	TRBD2	TRBJ2-3	.	16	CASSPKRGGPLDTQYF	TGTGCCAGCTCACCTAAGCGGGGGGGCCCCCTAGATACGCAGTATTTT
TRBV6-1	.	TRBJ2-6	once	12	CASSPRANVLTF	TGTGCCAGCAGTCCTCGGGCCAACGTCCTGACTTTC
TRBV29-1	.	TRBJ2-3	.	13	CSVDGTGPDTQYF	TGCAGCGTTGACGGGACTGGGCCCGATACGCAGTATTTT
TRBV6-5	TRBD1	TRBJ2-1	.	13	CASRQGAPNEQFF	TGTGCCAGCCGACAGGGGGCCCCCAATGAGCAGTTCTTC
TRBV14	.	TRBJ2-1	.	14	CASSQDTLAGEQFF	TGTGCCAGCAGCCAAGATACACTAGCCGGTGAGCAGTTCTTC
TRBV29-1	TRBD1	TRBJ2-2	.	13	CSGGHRGPGELFF	TGCAGCGGCGGCCACAGGGGGCCCGGGGAGCTGTTTTTT
TRBV7-6	TRBD1	TRBJ2-1	.	15	CASSEGGQGVYEQFF	TGTGCCAGCAGCGAGGGGGGACAGGGGGTCTATGAGCAGTTCTTC
TRBV27	TRBD2	TRBJ2-5	.	16	CASSLSLGGGGETQYF	TGTGCCAGCAGTTTATCGCTGGGGGGGGGAGGAGAGACCCAGTACTTC
TRBV5-8	.	TRBJ2-3	few	15	CASSLGSGHLNTQYF	TGTGCCAGCAGCTTGGGATCGGGACACCTAAATACGCAGTATTTT